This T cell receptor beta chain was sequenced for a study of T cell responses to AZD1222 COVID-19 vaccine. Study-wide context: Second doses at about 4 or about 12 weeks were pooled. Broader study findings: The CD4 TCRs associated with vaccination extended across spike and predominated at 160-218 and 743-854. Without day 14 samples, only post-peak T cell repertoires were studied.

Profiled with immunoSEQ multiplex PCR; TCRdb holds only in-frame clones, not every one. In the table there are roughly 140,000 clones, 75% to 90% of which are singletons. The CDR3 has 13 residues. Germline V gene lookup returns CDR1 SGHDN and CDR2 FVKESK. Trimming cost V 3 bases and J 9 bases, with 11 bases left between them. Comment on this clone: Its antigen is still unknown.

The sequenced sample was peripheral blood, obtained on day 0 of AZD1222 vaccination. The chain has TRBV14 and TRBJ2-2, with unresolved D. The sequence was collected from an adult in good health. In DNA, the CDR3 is TGTGCCAGCAGCCAGGATGGCCGCAGGGAGCTGTTTTTT. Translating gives CASSQDGRRELFF.